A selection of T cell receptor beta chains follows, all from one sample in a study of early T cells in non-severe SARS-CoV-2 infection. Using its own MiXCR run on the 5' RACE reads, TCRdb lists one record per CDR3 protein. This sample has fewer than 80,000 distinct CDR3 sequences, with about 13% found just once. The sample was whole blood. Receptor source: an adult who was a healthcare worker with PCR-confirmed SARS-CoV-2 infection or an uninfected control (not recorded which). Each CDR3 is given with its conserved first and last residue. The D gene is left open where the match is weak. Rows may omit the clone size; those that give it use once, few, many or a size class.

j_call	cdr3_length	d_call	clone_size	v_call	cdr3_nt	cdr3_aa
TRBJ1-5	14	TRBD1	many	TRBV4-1	TGCGCCAGCAGGGCAACAGGGGGTAATCAGCCCCAGCATTTT	CASRATGGNQPQHF
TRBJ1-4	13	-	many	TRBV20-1	TGCAGTGCTCACCAACCAGGGCTAGAAAAACTGTTTTTT	CSAHQPGLEKLFF
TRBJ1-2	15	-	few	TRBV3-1	TGTGCCAGCAGCCAAGATTATGGGACGATCTATGGCTACACCTTC	CASSQDYGTIYGYTF
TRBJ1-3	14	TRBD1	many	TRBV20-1	TGCAGTGCTTTGGACAGGGGCACTGGAAACACCATATATTTT	CSALDRGTGNTIYF
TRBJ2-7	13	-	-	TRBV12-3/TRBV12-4	TGTGCCAGCAGTCCAGGCGTTCCTCGGGAGCAGTACTTC	CASSPGVPREQYF
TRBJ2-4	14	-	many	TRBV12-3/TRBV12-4	TGTGCCAGCAGTTTAGGGTCAGCCAAAAACATTCAGTACTTC	CASSLGSAKNIQYF
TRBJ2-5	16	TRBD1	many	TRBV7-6	TGTGCCAGCAGCTTAGTACGGACAGGGATCCAAGAGACCCAGTACTTC	CASSLVRTGIQETQYF
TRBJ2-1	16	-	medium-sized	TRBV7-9	TGTGCCAGCAGCTCAGAGGGGGGGTTTAAGAGGGATGAGCAGTTCTTC	CASSSEGGFKRDEQFF
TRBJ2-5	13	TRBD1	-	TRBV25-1	TGTGCCAGCAGTAAGACAGGGCGAGAGACCCAGTACTTC	CASSKTGRETQYF
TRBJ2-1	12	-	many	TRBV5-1	TGCGCCAGCAGCTCGCCCAACAATGAGCAGTTCTTC	CASSSPNNEQFF
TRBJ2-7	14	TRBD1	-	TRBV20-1	TGCAGTGCTAGGGACAGGGGGCGATCGTCCGAGCAGTACTTC	CSARDRGRSSEQYF
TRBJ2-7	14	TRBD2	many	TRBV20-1	TGCAGTGCTACAGGGCCTAGCGGTTCCTACGAGCAGTACTTC	CSATGPSGSYEQYF
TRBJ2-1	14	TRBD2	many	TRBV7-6	TGTGCCAGCAGCTCTAGCGGGACTCGGGGTGAGCAGTTCTTC	CASSSSGTRGEQFF
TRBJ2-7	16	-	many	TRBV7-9	TGTGCCAGCAGCTTAGCGGCAGGGATATTAACCTACGAGCAGTACTTC	CASSLAAGILTYEQYF
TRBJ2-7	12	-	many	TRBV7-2	TGTGCCAGCAGCGCCAGCTCCTACGAGCAGTACTTC	CASSASSYEQYF
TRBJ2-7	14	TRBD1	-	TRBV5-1	TGCGCCAGCAGGGACGGACAGGATACCTACGAGCAGTACTTC	CASRDGQDTYEQYF
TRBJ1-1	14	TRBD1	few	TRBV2	TGTGCCAGCAGTCTCGGACAGGGGCCGAGTGAAGCTTTCTTT	CASSLGQGPSEAFF
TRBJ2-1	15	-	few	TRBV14	TGTGCCAGCAGCCAAGGTCCCCCGACCTACAATGAGCAGTTCTTC	CASSQGPPTYNEQFF
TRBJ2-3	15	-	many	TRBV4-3	TGCGCCAGCAGCCAAGATACCGTAAGCACAGATACGCAGTATTTT	CASSQDTVSTDTQYF
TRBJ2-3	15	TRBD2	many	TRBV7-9	TGTGCCAGCAGTTTAACTAGCGGGGGTGTGGGTACGCAGTATTTT	CASSLTSGGVGTQYF
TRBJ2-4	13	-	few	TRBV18	TGTGCCAGCTCGCACGGGACTTTGGACATTCAGTACTTC	CASSHGTLDIQYF
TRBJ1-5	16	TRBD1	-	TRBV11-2	TGTGCCAGCAGCTTAGCTCGGACAGGGGTAGGGCAGCCCCAGCATTTT	CASSLARTGVGQPQHF
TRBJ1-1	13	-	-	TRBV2	TGTGCCAGCAGTGTGACCGCGAACACTGAAGCTTTCTTT	CASSVTANTEAFF
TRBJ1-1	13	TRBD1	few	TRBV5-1	TGCGCCAGCAGCTCGGGACAGTTAACTGAAGCTTTCTTT	CASSSGQLTEAFF
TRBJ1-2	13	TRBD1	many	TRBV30	TGTGCCTGGAGTGTACAGGGGGGTTATGGCTACACCTTC	CAWSVQGGYGYTF
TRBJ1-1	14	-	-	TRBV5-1	TGCGCCAGCCTCTCCGGCCCGATGAACACTGAAGCTTTCTTT	CASLSGPMNTEAFF
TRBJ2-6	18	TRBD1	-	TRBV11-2	TGTGCCAGCAGCGCCTCACAGGGGGCTCTGATATGGGCCAACGTCCTGACTTTC	CASSASQGALIWANVLTF
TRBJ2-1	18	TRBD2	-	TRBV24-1	TGTGCCACCAGTGATTTAAGATCTAGCGGCATTTCCTACAATGAGCAGTTCTTC	CATSDLRSSGISYNEQFF
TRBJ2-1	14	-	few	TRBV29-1	TGCAGCGTTCGCGAGGGACTCGTAGTAAGTGAGCAGTTCTTC	CSVREGLVVSEQFF
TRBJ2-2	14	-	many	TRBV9	TGTGCCAGCAGCGCCCAGGCGGGCCCCGGGGAGCTGTTTTTT	CASSAQAGPGELFF
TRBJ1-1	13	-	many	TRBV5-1	TGCGCCAGCAGCTTGGGTCAAAAGGGGACGGCTTTCTTT	CASSLGQKGTAFF
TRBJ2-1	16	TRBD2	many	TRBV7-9	TGTGCCAGCAGCTCTCTGCGGGAGCGGGACTACAATGAGCAGTTCTTC	CASSSLRERDYNEQFF
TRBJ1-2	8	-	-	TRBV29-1	TGCAGCATTAGTGGCTACACCTTC	CSISGYTF
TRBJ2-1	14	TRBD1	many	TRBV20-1	TGCAGTGCCGAACGACAGGGGGCGTTGAATGAGCAGTTCTTC	CSAERQGALNEQFF
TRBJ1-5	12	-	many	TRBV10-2	TGCGCCAGCAGCCCTAGCAATCAGCCCCAGCATTTT	CASSPSNQPQHF
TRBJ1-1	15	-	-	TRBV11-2	TGTGCCAGCAGCCGAAGACGGTTCAGCCTATTAAGAGCTTTCTTT	CASSRRRFSLLRAFF
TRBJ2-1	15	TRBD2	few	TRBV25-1	TGTGCCAGCAGTGAGACTAGCGGAGGGCCCAATGAGCAGTTCTTC	CASSETSGGPNEQFF
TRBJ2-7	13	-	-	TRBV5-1	TGCGCCAGCAGCTTGGAGAGGGACTACGAGCAGTACTTC	CASSLERDYEQYF
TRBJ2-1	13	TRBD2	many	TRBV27	TGTGCCAGCAGTTGGGTAGCGGGCTATGAGCAGTTCTTC	CASSWVAGYEQFF
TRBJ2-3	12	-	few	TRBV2	TGTGCCAGCAGTAGGAATCCGTGGAAGCAGTATTTT	CASSRNPWKQYF
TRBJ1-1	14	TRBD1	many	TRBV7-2	TGTGCCAGCACCCCGGACAGGGTGGACACTGAAGCTTTCTTT	CASTPDRVDTEAFF
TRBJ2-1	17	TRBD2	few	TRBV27	TGTGCCAGCAGTTACCTCTTGACTAGCGGGGGGGCGGGTGAGCAGTTCTTC	CASSYLLTSGGAGEQFF
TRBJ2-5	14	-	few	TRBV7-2	TGTGCCAGCAGCTTAGTCCAGGGGATAGAGACCCAGTACTTC	CASSLVQGIETQYF
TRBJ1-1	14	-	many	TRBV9	TGTGCCAGCAAACCCCAGGGGCCCTCCACTGAAGCTTTCTTT	CASKPQGPSTEAFF
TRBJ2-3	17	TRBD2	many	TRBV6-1	TGTGCCAGCAGTGAAGCGCTCAGCGGGACTAGCACAGATACGCAGTATTTT	CASSEALSGTSTDTQYF
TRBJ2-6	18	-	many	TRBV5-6	TGTGCCAGCAGCCTAGGTAGCAGGCTGTTGTCTGGGGCCAACGTCCTGACTTTC	CASSLGSRLLSGANVLTF
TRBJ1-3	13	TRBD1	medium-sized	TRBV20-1	TGCAGTGCAAGGGGGCTTGACGGAAACACCATATATTTT	CSARGLDGNTIYF
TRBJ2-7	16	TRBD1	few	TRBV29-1	TGCAGCGCTATCCCCGGGACAGCCCCTTATTCGGAAGAGCAGTACTTC	CSAIPGTAPYSEEQYF
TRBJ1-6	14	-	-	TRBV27	TGTGCCAGCAGCCCAGGACCGATTAATTCACCCCTCCACTTT	CASSPGPINSPLHF
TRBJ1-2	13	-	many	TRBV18	TGTGCCAGCTCACCGGACGGATTCTATGGCTACACCTTC	CASSPDGFYGYTF
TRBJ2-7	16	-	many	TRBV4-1	TGCGCCAGCAGCCACCCCGCCGAACAGCCACCCTACGAGCAGTACTTC	CASSHPAEQPPYEQYF
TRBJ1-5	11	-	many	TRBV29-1	TGCAGCGTTTCCCTCGGAGAGACCCAGCATTTT	CSVSLGETQHF
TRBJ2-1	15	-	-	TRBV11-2	TGTGCCAGCAGCTTACAAGGAGGCGGCTACAATGAGCAGTTCTTC	CASSLQGGGYNEQFF
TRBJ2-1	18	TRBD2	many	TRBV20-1	TGCAGTGCTAGAGCCTTCGGGGTTAGCGGGAGAAGTCGGAATGAGCAGTTCTTC	CSARAFGVSGRSRNEQFF
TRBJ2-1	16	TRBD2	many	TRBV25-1	TGTGCCAGCAGTACGCTGGCGGGGGTCTCCTACAATGAGCAGTTCTTC	CASSTLAGVSYNEQFF
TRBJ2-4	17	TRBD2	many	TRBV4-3	TGCGCCAGCAGCCATTCGACTAGCGGGCTAGCCAAAAACATTCAGTACTTC	CASSHSTSGLAKNIQYF
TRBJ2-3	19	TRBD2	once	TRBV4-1	TGCGCCAGCAGCCAGCCCCCGGGACTAGCGGGGGGGCCTACAGATACGCAGTATTTT	CASSQPPGLAGGPTDTQYF